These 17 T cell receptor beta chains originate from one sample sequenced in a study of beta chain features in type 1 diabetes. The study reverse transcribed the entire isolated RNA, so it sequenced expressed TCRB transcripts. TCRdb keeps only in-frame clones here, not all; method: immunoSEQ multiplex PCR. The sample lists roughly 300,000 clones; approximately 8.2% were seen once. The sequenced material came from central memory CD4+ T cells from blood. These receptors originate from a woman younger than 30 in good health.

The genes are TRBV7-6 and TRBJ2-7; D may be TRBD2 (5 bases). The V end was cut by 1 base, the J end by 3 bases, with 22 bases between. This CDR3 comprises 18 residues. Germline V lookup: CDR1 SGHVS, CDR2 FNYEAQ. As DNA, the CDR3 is TGTGCCAGCAGCTTAGTCCCAGCGGATCCTTTCAGGAACTACGAGCAGTACTTC. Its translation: CASSLVPADPFRNYEQYF.

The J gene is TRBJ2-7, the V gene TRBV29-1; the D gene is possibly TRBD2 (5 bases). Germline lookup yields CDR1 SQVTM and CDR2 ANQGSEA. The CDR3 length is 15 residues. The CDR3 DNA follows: TGCAACCCCTCTTGGGAGCCGAAGCTCTACTACGAGCAGTACTTC. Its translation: CNPSWEPKLYYEQYF.

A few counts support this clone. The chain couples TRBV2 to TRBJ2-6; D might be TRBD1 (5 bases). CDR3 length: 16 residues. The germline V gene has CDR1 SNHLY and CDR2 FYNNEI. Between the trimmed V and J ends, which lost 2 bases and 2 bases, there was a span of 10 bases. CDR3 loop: CASSELREPGANVLTF. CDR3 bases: TGTGCCAGCAGTGAACTCAGGGAACCTGGGGCCAACGTCCTGACTTTC.

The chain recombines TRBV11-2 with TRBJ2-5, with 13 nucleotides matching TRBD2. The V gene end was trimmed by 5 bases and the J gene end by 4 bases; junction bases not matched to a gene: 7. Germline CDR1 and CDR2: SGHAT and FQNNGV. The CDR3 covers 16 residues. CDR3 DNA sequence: TGTGCCAGCAGCCCGGGACTAGCGGGAAAGGGAGAGACCCAGTACTTC. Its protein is CASSPGLAGKGETQYF.

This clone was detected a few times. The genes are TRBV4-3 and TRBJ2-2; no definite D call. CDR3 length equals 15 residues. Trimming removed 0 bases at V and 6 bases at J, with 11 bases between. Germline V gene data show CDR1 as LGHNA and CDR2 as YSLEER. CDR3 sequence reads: CASSQDRMDPGELFF. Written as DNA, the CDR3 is TGCGCCAGCAGCCAAGATCGGATGGATCCCGGGGAGCTGTTTTTT.

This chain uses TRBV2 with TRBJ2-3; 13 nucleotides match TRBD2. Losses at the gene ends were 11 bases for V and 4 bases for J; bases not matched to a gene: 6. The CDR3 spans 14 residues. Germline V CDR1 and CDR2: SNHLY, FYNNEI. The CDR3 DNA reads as TGTGCCGGAGGACTAGCGGGAGCGCCAGATACGCAGTATTTT. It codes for CAGGLAGAPDTQYF.

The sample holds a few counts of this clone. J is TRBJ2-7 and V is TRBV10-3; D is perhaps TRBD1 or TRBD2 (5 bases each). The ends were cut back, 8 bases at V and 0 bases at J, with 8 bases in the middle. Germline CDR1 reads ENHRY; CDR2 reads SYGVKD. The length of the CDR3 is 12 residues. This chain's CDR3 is CAIRDDSYEQYF. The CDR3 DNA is TGTGCCATCCGGGACGACTCCTACGAGCAGTACTTC.

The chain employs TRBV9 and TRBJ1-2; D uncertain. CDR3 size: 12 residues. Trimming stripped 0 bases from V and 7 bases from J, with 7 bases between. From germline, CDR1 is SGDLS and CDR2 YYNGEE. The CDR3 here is CASSVDRGGYTF. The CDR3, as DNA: TGTGCCAGCAGCGTAGATCGGGGTGGCTACACCTTC.

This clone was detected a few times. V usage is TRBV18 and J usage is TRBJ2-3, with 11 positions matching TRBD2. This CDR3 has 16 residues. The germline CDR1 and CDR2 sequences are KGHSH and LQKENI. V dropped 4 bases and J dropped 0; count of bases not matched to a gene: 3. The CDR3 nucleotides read TGTGCCAGCTCACTTCGGACTAGCGGGAGCACAGATACGCAGTATTTT. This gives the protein CASSLRTSGSTDTQYF.

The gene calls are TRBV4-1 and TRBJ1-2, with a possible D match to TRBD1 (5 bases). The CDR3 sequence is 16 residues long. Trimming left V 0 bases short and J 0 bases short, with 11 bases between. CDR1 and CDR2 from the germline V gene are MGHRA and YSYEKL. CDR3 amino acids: CASSQDILTANYGYTF. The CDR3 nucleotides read TGCGCCAGCAGCCAAGATATATTGACAGCTAACTATGGCTACACCTTC.

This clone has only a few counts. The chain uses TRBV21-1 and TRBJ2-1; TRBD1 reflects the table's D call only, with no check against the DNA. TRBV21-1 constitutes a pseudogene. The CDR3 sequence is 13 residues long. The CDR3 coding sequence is TGTGCTCGAGGGGGAGCGGATTACAATGAGCAGTTCTTC. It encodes CARGGADYNEQFF.

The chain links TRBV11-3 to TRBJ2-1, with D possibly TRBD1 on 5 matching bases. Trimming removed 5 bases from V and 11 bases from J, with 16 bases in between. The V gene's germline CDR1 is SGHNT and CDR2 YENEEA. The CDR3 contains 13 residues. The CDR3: CASSHNQQDKQFF. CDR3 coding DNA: TGTGCCAGCAGCCATAACCAGCAGGACAAGCAGTTCTTC.

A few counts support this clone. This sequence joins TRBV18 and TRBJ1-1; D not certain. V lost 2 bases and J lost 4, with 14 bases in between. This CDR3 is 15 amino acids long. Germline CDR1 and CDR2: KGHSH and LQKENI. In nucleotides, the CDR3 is TGTGCCAGCTCACCAGGATCCTACCGGACCACTGAAGCTTTCTTT. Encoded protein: CASSPGSYRTTEAFF.

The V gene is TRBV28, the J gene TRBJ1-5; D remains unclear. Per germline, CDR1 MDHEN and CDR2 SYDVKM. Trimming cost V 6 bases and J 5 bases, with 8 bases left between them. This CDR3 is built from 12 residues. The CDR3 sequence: CASRRRDQPQHF. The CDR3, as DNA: TGTGCCAGCAGACGGAGGGATCAGCCCCAGCATTTT.

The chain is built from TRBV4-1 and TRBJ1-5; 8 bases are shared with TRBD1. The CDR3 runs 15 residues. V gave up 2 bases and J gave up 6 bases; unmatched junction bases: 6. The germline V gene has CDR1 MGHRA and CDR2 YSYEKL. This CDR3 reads CASSQSGQVSQPQHF. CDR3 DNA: TGCGCCAGCAGCCAATCGGGACAGGTCTCTCAGCCCCAGCATTTT.

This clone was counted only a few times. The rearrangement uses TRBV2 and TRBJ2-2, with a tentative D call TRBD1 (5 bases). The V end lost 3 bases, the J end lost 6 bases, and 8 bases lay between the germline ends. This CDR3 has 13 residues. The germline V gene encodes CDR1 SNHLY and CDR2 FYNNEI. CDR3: CASSDGRAGELFF. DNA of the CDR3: TGTGCCAGCAGTGATGGCAGGGCCGGGGAGCTGTTTTTT.

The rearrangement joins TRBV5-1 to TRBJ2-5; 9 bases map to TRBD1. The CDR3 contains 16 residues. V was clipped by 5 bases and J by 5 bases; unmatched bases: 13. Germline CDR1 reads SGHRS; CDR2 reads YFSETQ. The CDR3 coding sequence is TGCGCCAGCAGGACTCAACCGGGACAGGGTAGGGAGACCCAGTACTTC. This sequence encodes CASRTQPGQGRETQYF.